This T cell receptor beta chain derives from a study of T cells in tumors after PD-1 blockade. Looking at the study overall: Some patients also took daily vismodegib 150 mg during anti-PD-1 treatment. Whole-study results and caveats: Blood contained about 40% of the tumor's TCR clonotypes.

CDR1 is SGDLS, CDR2 YYNGEE, per germline. The CDR3 runs 14 residues. V shed 3 bases and J shed 3 bases, with 12 bases lying between them. TCRdb's table, derived via immunoSEQ multiplex PCR, lists solely in-frame clones and lacks some. The sample has tens of thousands of clones; more than 75% are singletons. With regard to this clone: The antigen remains unidentified.

Sample: PBMCs, taken before anti-PD-1 treatment. The source is a human donor with basal cell carcinoma. The rearrangement links TRBV9 to TRBJ1-2; D is possibly TRBD1 (5 bases). CDR3 nucleotide sequence: TGTGCCAGCAGCGACCCGGGGGGTGACTATGGCTACACCTTC. Translated: CASSDPGGDYGYTF.